The rows below give T cell receptor beta chains drawn from one sample of a study of blood T cell repertoires in COVID-19. TCRdb keeps only in-frame clones here, not all; method: immunoSEQ multiplex PCR. The table has 150,000 to 200,000 clones, 86% seen once. The sample comprised peripheral blood. All receptors derive from a woman of 80 years or more in a cohort sampled during active or convalescent COVID-19. Each CDR3 is given with its conserved first and last residue. The order of the fields is J gene, clone size, V gene, D gene, CDR3 protein, CDR3 DNA. A D gene is named only where the DNA matches it firmly. Clone size is stated in some rows and not others, as once, few, many or a class when expanded.

TRBJ2-3,-,TRBV5-1,-,CASSLATETDTQYF,TGCGCCAGCAGCTTGGCCACAGAGACAGATACGCAGTATTTT
TRBJ2-2,-,TRBV2,TRBD2,CASRIGGVITGELFF,TGTGCCAGCAGGATCGGGGGGGTCATCACCGGGGAGCTGTTTTTT
TRBJ1-2,-,TRBV10-3,TRBD1,CAIRTGGSYYGYTF,TGTGCCATCAGGACAGGGGGAAGTTACTATGGCTACACCTTC
TRBJ2-5,-,TRBV5-1,TRBD1,CASSSTGTEETQYF,TGCGCCAGCAGCTCCACCGGGACAGAAGAGACCCAGTACTTC
TRBJ1-1,-,TRBV28,TRBD1,CASRLGQTNTEAFF,TGTGCCAGCAGATTGGGACAGACGAACACTGAAGCTTTCTTT
TRBJ2-5,-,TRBV2,TRBD1,CASTWGTEETQYF,TGTGCCAGCACATGGGGGACAGAAGAGACCCAGTACTTC
TRBJ2-1,-,TRBV28,TRBD2,CASSLVGRSYNEQFF,TGTGCCAGCAGTTTGGTCGGGAGGTCCTACAATGAGCAGTTCTTC
TRBJ1-5,once,TRBV28,-,CASRQGAQPQHF,TGTGCCAGCAGACAGGGCGCTCAGCCCCAGCATTTT
TRBJ1-5,-,TRBV19,TRBD1,CASSSRTGGMGNQPQHF,TGTGCCAGTAGTTCCCGGACAGGGGGCATGGGAAATCAGCCCCAGCATTTT
TRBJ2-7,few,TRBV28,-,CASRLPPRYEQYF,TGTGCCAGCAGACTCCCTCCCCGCTACGAGCAGTACTTC
TRBJ2-7,-,TRBV12-3/TRBV12-4,-,CASSAQGYEQYF,TGTGCCAGCAGTGCCCAGGGCTACGAGCAGTACTTC
TRBJ2-3,-,TRBV27,TRBD2,CASSLRTSGGRTDTQYF,TGTGCCAGCAGTTTAAGGACTAGCGGGGGACGCACAGATACGCAGTATTTT
TRBJ1-1,-,TRBV30,-,CAWSVAGDTEAFF,TGTGCCTGGAGTGTAGCAGGGGACACTGAAGCTTTCTTT
TRBJ2-3,-,TRBV6-2/TRBV6-3,-,CASSYPPRVDTQYF,TGTGCCAGCAGTTACCCGCCTAGAGTTGATACGCAGTATTTT
TRBJ2-6,once,TRBV11-3,TRBD1,CASSFGTGGYSGANVLTF,TGTGCCAGCAGCTTCGGGACAGGGGGCTATTCTGGGGCCAACGTCCTGACTTTC
TRBJ1-2,-,TRBV6-2/TRBV6-3,-,CASSYGQGNYYGYTF,TGTGCCAGCAGTTACGGGCAGGGGAATTACTATGGCTACACCTTC
TRBJ1-2,-,TRBV29-1,-,CSVVGGNYGYTF,TGCAGCGTTGTGGGGGGGAACTATGGCTACACCTTC
TRBJ1-2,-,TRBV6-6,-,CASSPDRLYGYTF,TGTGCCAGCAGTCCGGACAGACTCTATGGCTACACCTTC
TRBJ2-6,-,TRBV18,TRBD1,CASSPVDRANSGANVLTF,TGTGCCAGCTCACCAGTTGACAGGGCTAACTCTGGGGCCAACGTCCTGACTTTC
TRBJ1-2,-,TRBV10-3,-,CAISGEQPLYTF,TGTGCCATCAGTGGGGAGCAGCCCCTCTACACCTTC
TRBJ2-1,few,TRBV21-1,-,CASSKVGEGSAEQFF,-
TRBJ1-1,-,TRBV9,-,CASSGVDGNTEAFF,TGTGCCAGCAGTGGAGTCGACGGAAACACTGAAGCTTTCTTT
TRBJ1-4,-,TRBV18,-,CASSPYRELVEKLFF,TGTGCCAGCTCACCGTACAGGGAACTGGTTGAAAAACTGTTTTTT
TRBJ2-6,-,TRBV5-1,-,CASSSTGRSGANVLTF,TGCGCCAGCAGCTCGACAGGACGCTCTGGGGCCAACGTCCTGACTTTC
TRBJ1-6,-,TRBV6-2/TRBV6-3,TRBD1,CASRPDRGNSPLHF,TGTGCCAGCAGACCTGACAGGGGTAATTCACCCCTCCACTTT
TRBJ2-1,once,TRBV7-9,TRBD2,CASSYAGTRSEQFF,TGTGCCAGCAGTTACGCCGGGACTAGGTCTGAGCAGTTCTTC
TRBJ1-2,once,TRBV3-1/TRBV3-2,-,CASSQGRGYTF,TGTGCCAGCAGCCAAGGGAGGGGCTACACCTTC
TRBJ2-7,-,TRBV6-5,-,CASLGVNSYEQYF,TGTGCCAGCCTAGGGGTAAACTCCTACGAGCAGTACTTC
TRBJ1-4,-,TRBV3-1/TRBV3-2,TRBD1,CASSLRGTGLGEKLFF,TGTGCCAGCAGCCTAAGAGGGACAGGGTTGGGTGAAAAACTGTTTTTT
TRBJ2-2,once,TRBV4-1,TRBD1,CASSQASGQGAVGELFF,TGCGCCAGCAGCCAAGCTTCGGGACAGGGGGCGGTCGGGGAGCTGTTTTTT
TRBJ1-2,-,TRBV5-5,-,CASSLALGGLVGYGYTF,TGTGCCAGCAGCTTGGCCCTGGGGGGGCTGGTTGGCTATGGCTACACCTTC
TRBJ2-3,-,TRBV18,-,CASSSLTGYSDTQYF,TGTGCCAGCTCCAGCCTCACAGGGTACTCAGATACGCAGTATTTT
TRBJ2-1,-,TRBV5-5,-,CASSSLDRSSYNEQFF,TGTGCCAGCAGCTCCCTCGACAGGAGCTCCTACAATGAGCAGTTCTTC
TRBJ2-5,-,TRBV7-9,-,CASSLGTLRETQYF,TGTGCCAGCAGCTTAGGCACTCTGAGGGAGACCCAGTACTTC
TRBJ1-3,-,TRBV28,-,CASRPGRGGTSGNTIYF,TGTGCCAGCAGGCCGGGCCGGGGAGGGACGAGTGGAAACACCATATATTTT